One and the same sample provided the 17 T cell receptor beta chains below, sequenced in a study of cytomegalovirus exposure and HLA in healthy donors. The PCR ran on 60 Vbeta and 13 Jbeta primers. TCRdb's copy holds only in-frame clones and misses some; the assay was immunoSEQ multiplex PCR. The table records 100,000 to 150,000 clones, around 83% of them present only once. The sample consisted of PBMCs. Source of these receptors: a girl aged 2-15 years in good health and CMV-seronegative.

The chain couples TRBV4-1 to TRBJ2-1, with 7 bases identical to TRBD2. With V trimmed by 3 bases and J by 4 bases, 6 bases remained unmatched. CDR3 size: 15 residues. The V gene's germline CDR1 is MGHRA and CDR2 YSYEKL. CDR3 in DNA: TGCGCCAGCAGCCAGCTAACGGGAGGTTACAATGAGCAGTTCTTC. Encoded protein: CASSQLTGGYNEQFF.

The V call is TRBV27, the J call TRBJ2-1; no clear D. V was cut by 1 base and J by 10 bases, with 11 bases left in between. Germline V lookup: CDR1 MNHEY, CDR2 SMNVEV (reference sequence). The CDR3 spans 13 residues. The CDR3 coding sequence is TGTGCCAGCAGTTTATTTGCTTACCGGGAGCAGTTCTTC. It is translated as CASSLFAYREQFF.

This sequence joins TRBV5-1 and TRBJ1-1; possibly TRBD1 for D (5 bases). Germline values: CDR1 SGHRS, CDR2 YFSETQ. This CDR3 region has 13 residues. V was trimmed by 3 bases and J by 2 bases, leaving 8 bases between them. CDR3 coding DNA: TGCGCCAGCAGCTACACAGGAAACACTGAAGCTTTCTTT. As protein: CASSYTGNTEAFF.

The genes are TRBV18 and TRBJ1-6, with 8 bases fitting TRBD1. V lost 3 bases, J lost 6 bases, and 4 bases stayed unmatched. The CDR3 runs to 15 residues. Germline lookup yields CDR1 KGHSH and CDR2 LQKENI. In DNA, the CDR3 is TGTGCCAGCTCACCCTCCGACAGGGGTAATTCACCCCTCCACTTT. It translates to CASSPSDRGNSPLHF.

DNA of the CDR3: TGTGCCATCAGTGTTGCGCTTAAATCCCGGGGAGAGCAGTACTTC. Translation: CAISVALKSRGEQYF. The genes are TRBV10-3 and TRBJ2-7; D perhaps matches TRBD2 (5 bases). This CDR3 has 15 residues. V was pared by 4 bases and J by 7 bases, with 20 bases between. Germline values: CDR1 ENHRY, CDR2 SYGVKD.

J is TRBJ2-7 and V is TRBV15; D is perhaps TRBD2 (6 bases). The V gene's germline CDR1 is LNHNV and CDR2 YYDKDF (reference sequence). This CDR3 has 15 amino acids. V shed 0 bases and J shed 2 bases, with 11 bases lying between them. For the CDR3, the DNA is TGTGCCACCAGCAGAGAAACGGCGGGGCCCTACGAGCAGTACTTC. The encoded protein is CATSRETAGPYEQYF.

The CDR3 nucleotides are TGTGCCAGCAGCTTGGGCGGGAGAACTAATGAAAAACTGTTTTTT. Protein sequence: CASSLGGRTNEKLFF. The chain couples TRBV5-6 to TRBJ1-4; no clear D gene. V lost 0 bases, J lost 1 base, and 7 bases lay in between. The CDR3 totals 15 residues. Germline CDR1 reads SGHDT; CDR2 reads YYEEEE.

The rearrangement joins TRBV7-3 to TRBJ1-3, with D unresolved. The CDR3 sequence is 13 residues long. The germline CDR1 and CDR2 sequences are SGHTA and FQGTGA. The V end was cut by 5 bases, the J end by 4 bases, with 9 bases between. CDR3 in amino acids: CASSPDGGNTIYF. DNA for the CDR3: TGTGCCAGCAGCCCCGACGGGGGAAACACCATATATTTT.

This clone was seen once. This chain links TRBV6-1 with TRBJ2-1, with 12 bases identical to TRBD2. Germline CDR1 and CDR2: MNHNS and SASEGT. V shed 10 bases, J shed 8 bases, and the junction held 9 bases outside the gene matches. The CDR3 loop spans 14 amino acids. The CDR3 DNA reads TGTGCCATACAGACTAGCGGGAGCTGGGATGAGCAGTTCTTC. Encoded protein: CAIQTSGSWDEQFF.

This chain uses TRBV27 with TRBJ2-7; D is undetermined. CDR3 size: 13 residues. Deletions cut 1 base from V and 4 bases from J, with 8 bases between. CDR1 is MNHEY and CDR2 is SMNVEV in the germline V gene (reference sequence). Here the CDR3 DNA reads TGTGCCAGCAGTTTATACCCCCGGTACGAGCAGTACTTC. Translating it yields CASSLYPRYEQYF.

V usage is TRBV9 and J usage is TRBJ2-1; 8 bases are shared with TRBD2. The junction had 11 bases not matched to a gene; V was cut back by 3 bases and J by 6 bases. The CDR3 length is 16 residues. Germline CDR1 and CDR2: SGDLS and YYNGEE. The CDR3 DNA sequence: TGTGCCAGCAGCGAGGGCGGGCGGGGGGCGGTCAATGAGCAGTTCTTC. It specifies CASSEGGRGAVNEQFF.

The chain combines TRBV5-4 with TRBJ2-7; 8 bases map to TRBD1. Germline V CDR1 and CDR2: SGHNT, YYREEE (reference sequence). V dropped 9 bases and J dropped 3; count of bases not matched to a gene: 11. This CDR3 region has 14 residues. CDR3 nucleotide sequence: TGTGCCACCAGGTCGGGACAGGCTCACTACGAGCAGTACTTC. Encoded protein: CATRSGQAHYEQYF.

This chain joins TRBV15 and TRBJ2-1; weak D call: TRBD1 (6 bases). Between the trimmed V and J ends, which lost 3 bases and 10 bases, there was a span of 13 bases. CDR3 length: 13 amino acids. CDR1 and CDR2 from the germline V gene are LNHNV and YYDKDF (reference sequence). CDR3 amino acids: CATSSQGWGEQFF. The CDR3 DNA follows: TGTGCCACCAGCAGTCAGGGGTGGGGAGAGCAGTTCTTC.

This clone was seen more than once but under ten times. V gene TRBV6-1 combines with J gene TRBJ1-5; weak D call: TRBD1 (5 bases). V lost 2 bases and J lost 0, with 8 bases in between. Germline lookup yields CDR1 MNHNS and CDR2 SASEGT. CDR3 length equals 15 residues. CDR3 residues: CASSEWGDSNQPQHF. CDR3 DNA sequence: TGTGCCAGCAGTGAATGGGGGGATAGCAATCAGCCCCAGCATTTT.

The V gene is TRBV7-8, the J gene TRBJ1-1; 9 positions agree with TRBD1. J was trimmed by 0 bases and V by 0 bases; bases with no gene match: 2. The CDR3 is 16 amino acids. Looked up from germline, CDR1 is SGHVS and CDR2 is FQNEAQ. CDR3 nucleotide sequence: TGTGCCAGCAGCTTAGCCCGGGACAGGGTGAACACTGAAGCTTTCTTT. Amino acids: CASSLARDRVNTEAFF.

The V and J genes are TRBV25-1 and TRBJ2-2; the D gene is possibly TRBD1 (6 bases). This CDR3 region has 17 residues. The ends were cut back, 3 bases at V and 2 bases at J, with 16 bases in the middle. Germline CDR1 and CDR2: MGHDK and SYGVNS. CDR3 in amino acids: CASSDPPDRRNTGELFF. DNA of the CDR3: TGTGCCAGCAGTGACCCCCCCGACAGGCGTAACACCGGGGAGCTGTTTTTT. The full variable domain, with the rest looked up from reference TRBV25-1 and TRBJ2-2, is EADIYQTPRYLVIGTGKKITLECSQTMGHDKMYWYQQDPGMELHLIHYSYGVNSTEKGDLSSESTVSRIRTEHFPLTLESARPSHTSQYLCASSDPPDRRNTGELFFGEGSRLTVL.

This chain joins TRBV29-1 and TRBJ2-1, with 7 bases fitting TRBD2. V shed 3 bases and J 1 base; nucleotides not matched to a gene: 3. Germline CDR1 SQVTM, CDR2 ANQGSEA. The CDR3 is made up of 14 amino acids. CDR3 coding DNA: TGCAGCGTTGAGGGGAGGGGTTCCTACAATGAGCAGTTCTTC. Translated: CSVEGRGSYNEQFF.